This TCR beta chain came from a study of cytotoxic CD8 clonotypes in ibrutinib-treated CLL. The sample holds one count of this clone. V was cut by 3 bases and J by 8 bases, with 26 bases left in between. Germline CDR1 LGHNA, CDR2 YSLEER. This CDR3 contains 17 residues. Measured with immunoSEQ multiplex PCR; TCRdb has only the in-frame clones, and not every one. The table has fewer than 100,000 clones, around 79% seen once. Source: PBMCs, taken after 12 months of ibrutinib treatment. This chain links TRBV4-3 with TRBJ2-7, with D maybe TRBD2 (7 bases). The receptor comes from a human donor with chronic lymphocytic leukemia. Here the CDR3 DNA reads TGCGCCAGCAGCCATGCGGGGGCCCACGGGGCCCCCGGCCAGCAGTACTTC. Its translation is CASSHAGAHGAPGQQYF.